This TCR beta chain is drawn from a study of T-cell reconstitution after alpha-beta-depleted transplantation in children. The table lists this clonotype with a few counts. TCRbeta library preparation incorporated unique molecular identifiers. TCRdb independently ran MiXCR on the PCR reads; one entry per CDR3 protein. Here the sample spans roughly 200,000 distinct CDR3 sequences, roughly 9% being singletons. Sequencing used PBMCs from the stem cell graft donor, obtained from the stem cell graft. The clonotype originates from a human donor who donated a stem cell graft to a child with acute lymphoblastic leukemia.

CDR3 sequence: CASRETGVNEKLFF. The CDR3 DNA reads TGTGCCAGCAGGGAGACAGGGGTTAATGAAAAACTGTTTTTT. The rearrangement joins TRBV13 to TRBJ1-4; TRBD1 matches 8 bases. The germline CDR1 and CDR2 sequences are PRHDT and FYEKMQ (reference sequence). CDR3 length: 14 amino acids. Trimming removed 6 bases from V and 4 bases from J; junction bases left unmatched: 4.